Sequencing of this TCR beta chain was carried out in a study of CD4 and CD8 cells across lung adenocarcinoma regions. One entry per CDR3 protein results from TCRdb running MiXCR on the PCR reads. The profile shows approximately 10,000 distinct CDR3 sequences, around half of them singletons. V was shortened by 5 bases and J by 8 bases, with 16 bases between the two germline ends. The CDR3 sequence is 15 residues long. In germline, CDR1 is MNHNS, CDR2 SASEGT. The specimen was CD8+ T cells from the margin of a lung tumor. The clonotype originates from a male donor with lung adenocarcinoma. The CD4 and CD8 labels of this study may be unreliable. V gene TRBV6-1 combines with J gene TRBJ2-6; D is undetermined. This CDR3 is CASSPQLAGSNVLTF. For the CDR3, the DNA is TGTGCCAGCAGTCCGCAGCTGGCTGGCTCCAACGTCCTGACTTTC.